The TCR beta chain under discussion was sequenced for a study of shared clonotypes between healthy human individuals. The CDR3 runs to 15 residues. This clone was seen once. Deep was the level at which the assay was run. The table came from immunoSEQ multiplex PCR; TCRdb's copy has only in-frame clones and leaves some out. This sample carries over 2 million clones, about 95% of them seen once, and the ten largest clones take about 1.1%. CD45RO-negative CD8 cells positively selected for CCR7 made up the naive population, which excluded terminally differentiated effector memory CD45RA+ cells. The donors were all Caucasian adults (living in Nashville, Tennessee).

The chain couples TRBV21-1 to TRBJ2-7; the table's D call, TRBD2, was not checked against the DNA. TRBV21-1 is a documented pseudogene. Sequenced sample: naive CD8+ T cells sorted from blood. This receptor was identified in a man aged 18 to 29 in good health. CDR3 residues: CASSRLAGGPYEQYF. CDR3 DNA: TGTGCCAGCAGCAGGTTAGCGGGAGGGCCCTACGAGCAGTACTTC.